The 13 T cell receptor beta chains below all came from one sample that was sequenced in a study of blood T cell repertoires in COVID-19. Assay: immunoSEQ multiplex PCR; the TCRdb copy retains only in-frame clones and omits some. This sample has some 87,000 clones, with more than 70% found just once. The sequenced material came from peripheral blood. The receptor source for this set is a man older than 75 with active or convalescent COVID-19.

There are a few counts of this clone. V gene TRBV19 combines with J gene TRBJ1-4, with 8 nucleotides matching TRBD1. Germline-derived CDR1 and CDR2 are LNHDA and SQIVND (reference sequence). The CDR3 loop spans 13 amino acids. J was trimmed by 8 bases and V by 5 bases; bases with no gene match: 4. The CDR3 DNA is TGTGCCAGTAGTCTGCGGGACAGGGAAAAACTGTTTTTT. This translates into CASSLRDREKLFF.

The gene calls are TRBV7-6 and TRBJ2-2; 11 bases match TRBD2. The trim removed 10 bases at V and 4 bases at J, leaving 11 bases unmatched. CDR1 is SGHVS, CDR2 FNYEAQ, per germline. This CDR3 contains 16 residues. CDR3 nucleotides: TGTGCCACCTCGCCTTTAGCGGGGGGGCCCACCGGGGAGCTGTTTTTT. This sequence encodes CATSPLAGGPTGELFF.

The CDR3 here is CSGQTGGDAAYEQYF. The CDR3, as DNA: TGCAGCGGGCAGACAGGGGGCGACGCTGCCTACGAGCAGTACTTC. The chain uses TRBV29-1 and TRBJ2-7; 10 bases agree with TRBD1. CDR1 and CDR2 from the germline V gene are SQVTM and ANQGSEA. The CDR3 has 15 residues. J lost 2 bases, V lost 7 bases, and 11 bases had no gene match.

This chain links TRBV24-1 with TRBJ2-2, with D possibly being TRBD2 (5 bases). The CDR3 extends over 14 amino acids. Germline CDR1 is KGHDR and CDR2 is SFDVKD. Between the trimmed V and J ends, which lost 4 bases and 6 bases, there was a span of 11 bases. CDR3 DNA sequence: TGTGCCACCAGTGAAACGAGCGGAGCCGGGGAGCTGTTTTTT. This sequence encodes CATSETSGAGELFF.

The gene calls are TRBV4-1 and TRBJ1-1; 8 nucleotides match TRBD1. There are 14 residues in the CDR3. Germline loops: CDR1 MGHRA, CDR2 YSYEKL. V shed 9 bases and J 0 bases; nucleotides not matched to a gene: 6. The chain's CDR3 is CASRTGSMNTEAFF. The CDR3 DNA sequence: TGCGCCAGTCGGACAGGGAGTATGAACACTGAAGCTTTCTTT.

The rearrangement links TRBV18 to TRBJ1-2; no clear D. V dropped 5 bases and J dropped 8 bases, with 12 bases sitting between them. CDR1 is KGHSH and CDR2 is LQKENI in the germline V gene. This CDR3 contains 12 residues. The CDR3 reads CASSEAGMGYTF. Written as DNA, the CDR3 is TGTGCCAGCTCAGAGGCCGGAATGGGCTACACCTTC.

This clone has just one count. The chain carries TRBV28 and TRBJ2-1, with 9 bases matching TRBD1. Germline V gives CDR1 MDHEN, CDR2 SYDVKM. CDR3 length equals 16 residues. V dropped 2 bases and J dropped 0; count of bases not matched to a gene: 2. The CDR3: CASSLAGQGSYNEQFF. DNA for the CDR3: TGTGCCAGCAGTTTAGCGGGACAGGGCTCCTACAATGAGCAGTTCTTC.

The V call is TRBV29-1, the J call TRBJ1-4; TRBD1 agrees at 7 bases. The V and J ends lost 7 bases and 8 bases, in that order; junction bases with no gene match: 10. This CDR3 is 13 amino acids long. CDR1 is SQVTM, CDR2 ANQGSEA, per germline. The CDR3 here is CSARDSPEEKLFF. Written as DNA, the CDR3 is TGCAGCGCCCGGGACAGTCCAGAGGAAAAACTGTTTTTT. Together with reference TRBV29-1 and TRBJ1-4, the CDR3 gives the full variable domain: SAVISQKPSRDICQRGTSLTIQCQVDSQVTMMFWYRQQPGQSLTLIATANQGSEATYESGFVIDKFPISRPNLTFSTLTVSNMSPEDSSIYLCSARDSPEEKLFFGSGTQLSVL.

The chain joins TRBV30 to TRBJ2-5, with D uncertain. The germline gives CDR1 GTSNPN, CDR2 SVGIG (reference sequence). Between the trimmed V and J ends, which lost 2 bases and 2 bases, there was a span of 12 bases. The CDR3 consists of 14 residues. CDR3 amino acids: CAWSSPVLQETQYF. The DNA for the CDR3 is TGTGCCTGGAGTTCCCCGGTACTTCAAGAGACCCAGTACTTC.

The V call is TRBV4-2, the J call TRBJ2-1; TRBD2 matches at 15 bases. In germline, CDR1 is LGHNA, CDR2 YNFKEQ. Trimming removed 4 bases from V and 2 bases from J; junction bases left unmatched: 15. There are 21 residues in the CDR3. CDR3 sequence reads: CASSREGGGLAGGRTYNEQFF. CDR3 in DNA: TGTGCCAGCAGCCGCGAGGGGGGGGGACTAGCGGGAGGTAGGACCTACAATGAGCAGTTCTTC.

J is TRBJ2-3 and V is TRBV18; 9 bases map to TRBD2. In germline, CDR1 is KGHSH, CDR2 LQKENI. Trimming cost V 5 bases and J 1 base; bases outside gene matches: 7. The CDR3 has 16 residues. Here the CDR3 reads CASSTSPSGGTDTQYF. CDR3 in DNA: TGTGCCAGCTCAACCTCACCTAGCGGGGGCACAGATACGCAGTATTTT.

The V call is TRBV9, the J call TRBJ2-5; possible D gene TRBD2, 6 bases. The germline V gene encodes CDR1 SGDLS and CDR2 YYNGEE. CDR3 size: 15 residues. Trimming pared 3 bases from V and 3 bases from J, leaving 15 bases between. The chain's CDR3 is CASSDTGTPKETQYF. The CDR3 region has the DNA TGTGCCAGCAGCGACACCGGGACTCCCAAAGAGACCCAGTACTTC.

The chain recombines TRBV18 with TRBJ2-2; D not resolved. CDR1 KGHSH and CDR2 LQKENI come from the germline V gene. The CDR3 sequence is 12 residues long. The V gene lost 2 bases and the J gene lost 6 bases, with 4 bases spanning the gap. The CDR3, as DNA: TGTGCCAGCTCACCAACGGCCGGGGAGCTGTTTTTT. It translates to CASSPTAGELFF.